This section outlines one TCR beta chain sequence together with its context. The antigen is undetermined. At one boundary the junction diverges from the germline segment, which might be a read error. Next came a second PCR, run for roughly 7 to 12 cycles, which used a sample-barcoded 5' primer along with a J-beta primer mix. Samples each returned at least 2.5 million CDR3-containing paired-end reads. TCRdb reanalysed the 5' RACE reads using MiXCR and keeps one entry per CDR3 protein. This table holds hundreds of thousands of distinct CDR3 sequences, roughly 56% found once. The data derive from a study of blood T cells in healthy people across ages. Study-wide findings and caveats: A strong correlation was found between TCR beta diversity and the percentage of naive T cells.

Each of the donors had roughly 9.4 milliliters of peripheral blood drawn into EDTA-treated Vacutainer tubes. Each sample used at least 6.5 million PBMCs. The CDR3 spans 14 residues. Germline V lookup: CDR1 SGHRS, CDR2 YFSETQ. The specimen was blood. The receptor comes from a man between 40 and 49 years old in good health. The chain employs TRBV5-1 and TRBJ2-6; TRBD1 might be the D (5 bases). The DNA of the CDR3 is TGCGCCAGCAGCCCGATCTCTGGGGCCAACGTCCTGGCTTTC. It specifies CASSPISGANVLAF.